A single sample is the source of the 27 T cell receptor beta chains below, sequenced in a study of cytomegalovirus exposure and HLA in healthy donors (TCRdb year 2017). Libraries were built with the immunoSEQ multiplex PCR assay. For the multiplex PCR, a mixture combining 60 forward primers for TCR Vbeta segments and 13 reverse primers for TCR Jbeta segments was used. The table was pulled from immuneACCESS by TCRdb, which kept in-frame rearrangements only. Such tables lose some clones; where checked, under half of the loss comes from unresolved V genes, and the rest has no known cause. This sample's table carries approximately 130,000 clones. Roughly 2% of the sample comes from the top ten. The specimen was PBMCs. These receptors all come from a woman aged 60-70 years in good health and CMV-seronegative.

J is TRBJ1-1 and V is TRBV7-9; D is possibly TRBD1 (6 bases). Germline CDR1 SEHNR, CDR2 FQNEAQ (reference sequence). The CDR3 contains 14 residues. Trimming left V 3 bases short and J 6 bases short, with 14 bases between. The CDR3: CASSLLQGSSEAFF. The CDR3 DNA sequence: TGTGCCAGCAGCTTGTTACAGGGATCCTCTGAAGCTTTCTTT. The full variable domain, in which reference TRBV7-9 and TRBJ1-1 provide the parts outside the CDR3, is DTGVSQNPRHKITKRGQNVTFRCDPISEHNRLYWYRQTLGQGPEFLTYFQNEAQLEKSRLLSDRFSAERPKGSFSTLEIQRTEQGDSAMYLCASSLLQGSSEAFFGQGTRLTVV.

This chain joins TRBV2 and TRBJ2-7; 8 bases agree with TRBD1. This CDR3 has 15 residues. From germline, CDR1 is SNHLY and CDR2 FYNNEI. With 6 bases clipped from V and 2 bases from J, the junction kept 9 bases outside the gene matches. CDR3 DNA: TGTGCCAGCAGGGGACAGGTCCTTGCCACCTACGAGCAGTACTTC. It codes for CASRGQVLATYEQYF.

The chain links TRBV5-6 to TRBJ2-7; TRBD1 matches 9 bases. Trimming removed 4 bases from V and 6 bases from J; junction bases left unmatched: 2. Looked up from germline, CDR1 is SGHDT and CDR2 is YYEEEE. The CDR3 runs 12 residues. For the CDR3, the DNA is TGTGCCAGCAGCCGGACAGGGGCCGAGCAGTACTTC. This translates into CASSRTGAEQYF.

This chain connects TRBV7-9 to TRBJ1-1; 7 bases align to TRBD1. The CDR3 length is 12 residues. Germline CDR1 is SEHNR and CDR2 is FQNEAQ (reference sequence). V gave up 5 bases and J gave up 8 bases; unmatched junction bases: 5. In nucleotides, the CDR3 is TGTGCCAGCAGCCCAAACAGGGGAGAAGCTTTCTTT. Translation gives CASSPNRGEAFF.

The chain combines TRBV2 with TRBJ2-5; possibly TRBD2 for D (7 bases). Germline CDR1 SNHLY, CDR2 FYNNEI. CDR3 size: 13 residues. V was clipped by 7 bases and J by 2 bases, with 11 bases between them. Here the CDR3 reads CASIRGAQETQYF. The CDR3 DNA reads TGTGCCAGCATCCGGGGGGCGCAAGAGACCCAGTACTTC.

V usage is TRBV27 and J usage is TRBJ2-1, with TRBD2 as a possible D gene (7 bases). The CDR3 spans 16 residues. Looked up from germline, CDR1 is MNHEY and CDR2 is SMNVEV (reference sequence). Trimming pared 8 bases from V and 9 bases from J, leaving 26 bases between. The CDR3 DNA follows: TGTGCCAGCGGAAATTGGGGGGCGGGGGCCCGGGGTGAGCAGTTCTTC. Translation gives CASGNWGAGARGEQFF.

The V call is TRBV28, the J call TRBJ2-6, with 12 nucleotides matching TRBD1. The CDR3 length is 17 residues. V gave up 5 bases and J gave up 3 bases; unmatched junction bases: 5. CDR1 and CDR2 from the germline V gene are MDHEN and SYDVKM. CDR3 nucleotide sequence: TGTGCCAGCAGTCCCGGGACAGGGGGCGGTGGGGCCAACGTCCTGACTTTC. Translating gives CASSPGTGGGGANVLTF.

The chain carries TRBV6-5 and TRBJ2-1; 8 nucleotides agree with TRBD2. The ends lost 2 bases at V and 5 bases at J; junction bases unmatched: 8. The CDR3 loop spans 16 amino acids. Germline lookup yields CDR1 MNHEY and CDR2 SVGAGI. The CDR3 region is CASSYGSGGGHNEQFF. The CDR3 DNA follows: TGTGCCAGCAGTTACGGTTCGGGGGGGGGCCACAATGAGCAGTTCTTC.

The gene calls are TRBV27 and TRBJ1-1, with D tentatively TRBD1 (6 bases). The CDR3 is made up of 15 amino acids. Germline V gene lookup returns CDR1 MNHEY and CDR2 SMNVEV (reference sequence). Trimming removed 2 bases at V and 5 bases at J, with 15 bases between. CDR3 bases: TGTGCCAGCAGTTTAAGGTTCGCAGGGGCGACTGAAGCTTTCTTT. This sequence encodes CASSLRFAGATEAFF.

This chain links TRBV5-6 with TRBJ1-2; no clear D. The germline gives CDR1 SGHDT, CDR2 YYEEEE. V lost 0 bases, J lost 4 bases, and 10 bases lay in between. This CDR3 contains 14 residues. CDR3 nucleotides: TGTGCCAGCAGCTTGGGGGAGGGCGGCTATGGCTACACCTTC. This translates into CASSLGEGGYGYTF.

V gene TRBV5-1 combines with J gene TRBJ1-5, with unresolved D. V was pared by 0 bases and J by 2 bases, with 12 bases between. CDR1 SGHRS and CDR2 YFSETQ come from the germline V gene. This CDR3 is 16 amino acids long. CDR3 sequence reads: CASSLGPLEGNQPQHF. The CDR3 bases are TGCGCCAGCAGCTTGGGGCCCCTAGAGGGCAATCAGCCCCAGCATTTT.

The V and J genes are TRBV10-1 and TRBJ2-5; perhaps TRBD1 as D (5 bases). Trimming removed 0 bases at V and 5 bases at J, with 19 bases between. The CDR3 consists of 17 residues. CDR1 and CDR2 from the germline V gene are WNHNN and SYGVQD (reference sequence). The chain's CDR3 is CASSESRFLASGETQYF. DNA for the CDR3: TGCGCCAGCAGTGAGTCGAGGTTTCTCGCCTCAGGGGAGACCCAGTACTTC.

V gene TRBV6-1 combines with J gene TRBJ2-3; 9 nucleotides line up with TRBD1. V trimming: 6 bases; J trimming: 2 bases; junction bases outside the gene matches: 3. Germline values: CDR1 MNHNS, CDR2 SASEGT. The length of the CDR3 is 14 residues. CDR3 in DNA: TGTGCCAGCAGGGGACAGGGATTCACAGATACGCAGTATTTT. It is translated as CASRGQGFTDTQYF.

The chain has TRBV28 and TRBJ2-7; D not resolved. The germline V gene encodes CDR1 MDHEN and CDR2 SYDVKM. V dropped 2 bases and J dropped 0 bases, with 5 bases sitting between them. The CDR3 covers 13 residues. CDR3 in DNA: TGTGCCAGCAGTTTAGACAACTCCTACGAGCAGTACTTC. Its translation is CASSLDNSYEQYF.

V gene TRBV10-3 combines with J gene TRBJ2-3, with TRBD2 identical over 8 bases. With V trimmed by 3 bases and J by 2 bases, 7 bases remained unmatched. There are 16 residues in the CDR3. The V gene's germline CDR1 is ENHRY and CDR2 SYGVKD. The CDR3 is CAISDGVAGPTDTQYF. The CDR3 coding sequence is TGTGCCATCAGTGACGGGGTAGCGGGACCCACAGATACGCAGTATTTT.

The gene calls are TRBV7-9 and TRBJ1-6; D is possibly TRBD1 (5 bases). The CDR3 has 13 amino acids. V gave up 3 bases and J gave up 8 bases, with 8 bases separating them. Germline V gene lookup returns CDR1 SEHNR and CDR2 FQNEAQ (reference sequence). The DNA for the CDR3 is TGTGCCAGCAGCTTGACAGTAGATTCACCCCTCCACTTT. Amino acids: CASSLTVDSPLHF.

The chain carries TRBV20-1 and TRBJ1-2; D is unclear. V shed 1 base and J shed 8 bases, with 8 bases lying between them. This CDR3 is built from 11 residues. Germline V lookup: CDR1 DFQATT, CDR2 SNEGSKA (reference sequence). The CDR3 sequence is CSARAPGGYTF. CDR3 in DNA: TGCAGTGCTAGAGCTCCGGGGGGCTACACCTTC.

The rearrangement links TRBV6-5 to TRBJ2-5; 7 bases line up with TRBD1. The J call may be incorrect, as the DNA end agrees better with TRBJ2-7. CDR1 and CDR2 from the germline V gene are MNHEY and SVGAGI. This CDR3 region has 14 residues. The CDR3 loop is CASRNPGTAYEQYF. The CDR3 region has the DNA TGTGCCAGCAGGAACCCCGGGACAGCGTACGAGCAGTACTTC.

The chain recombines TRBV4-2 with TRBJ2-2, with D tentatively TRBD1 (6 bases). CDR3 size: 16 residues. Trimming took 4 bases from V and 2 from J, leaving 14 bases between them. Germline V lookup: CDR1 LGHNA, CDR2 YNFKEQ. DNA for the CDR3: TGTGCCAGCAGCCGTGAAGGGGGACCCAACACCGGGGAGCTGTTTTTT. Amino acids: CASSREGGPNTGELFF.

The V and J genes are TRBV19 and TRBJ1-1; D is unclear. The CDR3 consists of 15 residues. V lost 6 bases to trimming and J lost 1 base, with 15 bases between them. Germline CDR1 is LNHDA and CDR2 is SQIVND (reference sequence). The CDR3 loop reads CASRKQLGRNTEAFF. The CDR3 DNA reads TGTGCCAGTAGAAAGCAGCTTGGGAGGAACACTGAAGCTTTCTTT.

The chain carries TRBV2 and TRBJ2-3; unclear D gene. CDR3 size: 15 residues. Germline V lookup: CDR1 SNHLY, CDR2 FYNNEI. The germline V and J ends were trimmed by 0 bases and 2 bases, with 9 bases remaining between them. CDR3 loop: CASSEATPYTDTQYF. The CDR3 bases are TGTGCCAGCAGTGAAGCTACGCCCTACACAGATACGCAGTATTTT.

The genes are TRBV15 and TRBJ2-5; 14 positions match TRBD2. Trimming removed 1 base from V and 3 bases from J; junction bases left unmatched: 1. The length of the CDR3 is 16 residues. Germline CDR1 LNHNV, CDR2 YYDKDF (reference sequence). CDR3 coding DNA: TGTGCCACCAGCAGAGCGGGACTAGCGGGAGAAGAGACCCAGTACTTC. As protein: CATSRAGLAGEETQYF.

For the CDR3, the DNA is TGTGCCAGCAGCTTGGTACCTTCTCTAGGGAGTACCGGGGAGCTGTTTTTT. It translates to CASSLVPSLGSTGELFF. The chain joins TRBV7-8 to TRBJ2-2; D might be TRBD2 (5 bases). Trimming removed 3 bases at V and 5 bases at J, with 19 bases between. Per germline, CDR1 SGHVS and CDR2 FQNEAQ. This CDR3 contains 17 residues.

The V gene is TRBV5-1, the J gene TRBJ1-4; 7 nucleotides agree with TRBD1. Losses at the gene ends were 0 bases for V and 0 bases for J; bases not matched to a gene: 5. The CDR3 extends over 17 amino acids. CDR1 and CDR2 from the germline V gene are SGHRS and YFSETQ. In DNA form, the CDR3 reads TGCGCCAGCAGCTTGGCGGGAACAGGGGCAACTAATGAAAAACTGTTTTTT. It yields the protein CASSLAGTGATNEKLFF.

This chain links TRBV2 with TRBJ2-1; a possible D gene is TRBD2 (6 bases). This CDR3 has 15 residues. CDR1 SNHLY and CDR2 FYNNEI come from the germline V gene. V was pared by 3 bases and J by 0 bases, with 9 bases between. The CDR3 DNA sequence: TGTGCCAGCAGTGAGGAGGGCCGCTCCTACAATGAGCAGTTCTTC. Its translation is CASSEEGRSYNEQFF.

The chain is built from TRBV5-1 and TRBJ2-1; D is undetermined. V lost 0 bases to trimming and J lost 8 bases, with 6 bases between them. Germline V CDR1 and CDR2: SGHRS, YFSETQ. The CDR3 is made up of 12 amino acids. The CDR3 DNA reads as TGCGCCAGCAGCTTGGGCGAGGATGAGCAGTTCTTC. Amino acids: CASSLGEDEQFF.

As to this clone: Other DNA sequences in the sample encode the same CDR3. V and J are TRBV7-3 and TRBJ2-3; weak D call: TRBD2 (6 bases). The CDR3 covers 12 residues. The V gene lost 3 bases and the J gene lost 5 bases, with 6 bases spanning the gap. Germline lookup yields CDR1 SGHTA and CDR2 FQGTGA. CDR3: CASSFGRDTQYF. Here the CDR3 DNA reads TGTGCCAGCAGCTTCGGGAGAGATACGCAGTATTTT.